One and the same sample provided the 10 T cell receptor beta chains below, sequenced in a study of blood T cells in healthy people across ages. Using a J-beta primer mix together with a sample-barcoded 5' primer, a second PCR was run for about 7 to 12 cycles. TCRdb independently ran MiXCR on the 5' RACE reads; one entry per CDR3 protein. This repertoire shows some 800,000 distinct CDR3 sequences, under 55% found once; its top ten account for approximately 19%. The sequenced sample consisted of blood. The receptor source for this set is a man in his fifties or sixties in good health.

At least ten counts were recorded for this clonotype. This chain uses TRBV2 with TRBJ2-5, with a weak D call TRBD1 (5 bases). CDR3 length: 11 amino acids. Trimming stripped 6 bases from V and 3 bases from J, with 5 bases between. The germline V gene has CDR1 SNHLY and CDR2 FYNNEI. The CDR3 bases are TGTGCCAGCAGCAGGGAAGAGACCCAGTACTTC. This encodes CASSREETQYF.

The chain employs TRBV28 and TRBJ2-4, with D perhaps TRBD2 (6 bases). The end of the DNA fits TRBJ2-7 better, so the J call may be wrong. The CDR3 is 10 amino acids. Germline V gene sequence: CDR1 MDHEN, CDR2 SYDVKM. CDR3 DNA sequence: TGTGCCTGCGGGGCCTACGAGCAGTACTTC. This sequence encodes CACGAYEQYF.

The CDR3, as DNA: TGCAGCGTTCCCCCTGGGAGGGATGATAACTATGGCTACACCTTC. It is translated as CSVPPGRDDNYGYTF. This chain uses TRBV29-1 with TRBJ1-2; D unclear. The CDR3 has 15 amino acids. Trimming left V 5 bases short and J 1 base short, with 17 bases between. CDR1 and CDR2 from the germline V gene are SQVTM and ANQGSEA.

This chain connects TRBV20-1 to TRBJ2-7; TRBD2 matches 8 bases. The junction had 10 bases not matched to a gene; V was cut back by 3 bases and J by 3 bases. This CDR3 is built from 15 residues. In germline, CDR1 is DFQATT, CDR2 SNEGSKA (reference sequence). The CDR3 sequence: CSASGPKRGNYEQYF. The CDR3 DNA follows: TGCAGTGCTAGTGGTCCTAAGCGGGGGAACTACGAGCAGTACTTC.

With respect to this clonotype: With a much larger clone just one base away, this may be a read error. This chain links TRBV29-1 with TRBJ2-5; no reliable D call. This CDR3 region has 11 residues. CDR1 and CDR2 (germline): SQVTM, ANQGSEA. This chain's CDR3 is CGVALTETQYF. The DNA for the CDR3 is TGCGGCGTTGCCTTGACGGAGACCCAGTACTTC.

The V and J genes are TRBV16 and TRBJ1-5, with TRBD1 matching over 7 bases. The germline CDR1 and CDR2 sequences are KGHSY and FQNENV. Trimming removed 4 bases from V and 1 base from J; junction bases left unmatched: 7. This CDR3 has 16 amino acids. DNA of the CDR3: TGTGCCAGCAGCCCATACAGGGGACACAGCAATCAGCCCCAGCATTTT. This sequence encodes CASSPYRGHSNQPQHF.

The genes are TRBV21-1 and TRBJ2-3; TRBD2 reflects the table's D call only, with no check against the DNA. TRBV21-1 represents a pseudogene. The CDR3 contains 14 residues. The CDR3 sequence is CASKVGPLTDTQYF. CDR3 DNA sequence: TGTGCCAGCAAGGTCGGGCCCCTCACAGATACGCAGTATTTT.

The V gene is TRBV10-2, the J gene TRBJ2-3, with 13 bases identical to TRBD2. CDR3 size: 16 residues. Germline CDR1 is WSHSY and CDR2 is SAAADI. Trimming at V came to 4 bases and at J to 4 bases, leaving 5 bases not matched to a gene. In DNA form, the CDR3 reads TGCGCCAGCAGTGCGGGACTAGCGGGGCGTCCAGATACGCAGTATTTT. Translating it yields CASSAGLAGRPDTQYF.

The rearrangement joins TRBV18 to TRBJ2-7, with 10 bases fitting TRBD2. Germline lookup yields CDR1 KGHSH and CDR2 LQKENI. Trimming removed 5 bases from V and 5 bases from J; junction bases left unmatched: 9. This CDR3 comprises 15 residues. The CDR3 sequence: CASSSQSGGADEQYF. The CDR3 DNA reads TGTGCCAGCTCATCTCAAAGCGGGGGGGCTGACGAGCAGTACTTC.

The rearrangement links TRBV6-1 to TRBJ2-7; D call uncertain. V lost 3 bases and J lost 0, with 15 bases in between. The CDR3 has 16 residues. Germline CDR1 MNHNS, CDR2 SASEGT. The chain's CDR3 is CASSDLKGTSSYEQYF. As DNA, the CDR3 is TGTGCCAGCAGTGATCTCAAGGGAACGAGCTCCTACGAGCAGTACTTC.